The 3 T cell receptor beta chains in this list originate from one sample, sequenced in a study of graft-versus-host responses after intestinal transplantation. The protocol was immunoSEQ multiplex PCR, while the TCRdb copy is restricted to in-frame clones and leaves out a portion. The sample has over 40,000 clones; roughly 93% are singletons. Sequenced material: PBMCs, taken 750 to 800 days after a first intestinal transplant, on the day of a second. The receptors originated from a human patient who received an intestinal transplant, so some T cells may come from the graft donor.

V gene TRBV4-1 combines with J gene TRBJ1-2; TRBD1 might be the D (6 bases). Germline CDR1 MGHRA, CDR2 YSYEKL. CDR3 length: 14 amino acids. V lost 3 bases and J lost 7, with 15 bases in between. CDR3 amino acids: CASSQATGYGGYTF. The CDR3 nucleotides read TGCGCCAGCAGCCAGGCTACAGGGTACGGTGGCTACACCTTC.

This clone was seen more than once but under ten times. The chain carries TRBV7-9 and TRBJ1-4, with TRBD1 matching over 8 bases. V lost 3 bases, J lost 8 bases, and 5 bases stayed unmatched. This CDR3 comprises 14 residues. CDR1 is SEHNR, CDR2 FQNEAQ, per germline (reference sequence). The CDR3 DNA reads as TGTGCCAGCAGCTTTGGTGGACAGGGCGAAAAACTGTTTTTT. Encoded protein: CASSFGGQGEKLFF. Based on the CDR3 plus reference TRBV7-9 and TRBJ1-4, the full variable domain is DTGVSQNPRHKITKRGQNVTFRCDPISEHNRLYWYRQTLGQGPEFLTYFQNEAQLEKSRLLSDRFSAERPKGSFSTLEIQRTEQGDSAMYLCASSFGGQGEKLFFGSGTQLSVL.

The chain recombines TRBV5-1 with TRBJ1-1; D unclear. The germline gives CDR1 SGHRS, CDR2 YFSETQ. V was trimmed by 4 bases and J by 0 bases, leaving 16 bases between them. This CDR3 comprises 16 residues. The chain's CDR3 is CASSGRGWEMNTEAFF. CDR3 nucleotide sequence: TGCGCCAGCAGCGGGCGGGGTTGGGAGATGAACACTGAAGCTTTCTTT.